The rows below give T cell receptor beta chains drawn from one sample of a study of cytomegalovirus exposure and HLA in healthy donors. Assay used: immunoSEQ multiplex PCR; TCRdb lists only in-frame clones, some missing. The table has tens of thousands of clones, around three quarters seen once. The specimen was PBMCs. These TCRs come from a woman in her 40s in good health and CMV-seropositive. Each CDR3 is given with its conserved first and last residue. D genes are given only for firm matches. Rows may omit the clone size; those that give it use once, few, many or a size class.

cdr3_nt,cdr3_aa,cdr3_length,v_call,clone_size,j_call,d_call
TGTGCCAGCAGCTTCGGGGGCTACAATGAGCAGTTCTTC,CASSFGGYNEQFF,13,TRBV7-9,-,TRBJ2-1,-
TGTGCCACCAGCAGCCAACTAGCGCGGCCCTCTGTGACAGATACGCAGTATTTT,CATSSQLARPSVTDTQYF,18,TRBV15,-,TRBJ2-3,TRBD2
TGTGCCAGCAGCTTAGCCAGTGGAGGCAATCAGCCCCAGCATTTT,CASSLASGGNQPQHF,15,TRBV7-9,-,TRBJ1-5,-
TGTGCCAGCAGTGACTCGATGAGCCTAGCAGCAGATACGCAGTATTTT,CASSDSMSLAADTQYF,16,TRBV6-4,few,TRBJ2-3,-
TGTGCCAGCAGCGTAGGGACAGTTAACACTGAAGCTTTCTTT,CASSVGTVNTEAFF,14,TRBV9,-,TRBJ1-1,-
TGTGCCAGCAGCACGGGGACAGGGTCTCCCTACGAGCAGTACTTC,CASSTGTGSPYEQYF,15,TRBV7-2,-,TRBJ2-7,TRBD1
TGCACCAGCAGAAACAGGGGGCCCCTCTCCTACACCTTC,CTSRNRGPLSYTF,13,TRBV1,once,TRBJ1-2,-
TGTGCCAGCAGCCTATGGTCCAACAGGGGGCCTGAAAAACTGTTTTTT,CASSLWSNRGPEKLFF,16,TRBV7-9,-,TRBJ1-4,TRBD1
TGTGCCAGCAGCCACCCCCAGGCGCGAAAGACCCAGTACTTC,CASSHPQARKTQYF,14,TRBV7-2,-,TRBJ2-5,-
TGTGCCAGTAGAGGAACAGGGTACGAGCAGTACTTC,CASRGTGYEQYF,12,TRBV19,-,TRBJ2-7,-
TGTGCCAGCAGCCAACTGGTAGCGTTGGATGAGCAGTTCTTC,CASSQLVALDEQFF,14,TRBV4-2,few,TRBJ2-1,-
TGCGCCAGCAGCAAGGGACAGGACTCTGGGGCCAACGTCCTGACTTTC,CASSKGQDSGANVLTF,16,TRBV5-1,-,TRBJ2-6,TRBD1
TGTGCCAGCAGCCAAGGTAGCGGAAACCCCACCGGGGAGCTGTTTTTT,CASSQGSGNPTGELFF,16,TRBV14,-,TRBJ2-2,-
TGTGCCAGCACTTCTACAGATACGCAGTATTTT,CASTSTDTQYF,11,TRBV28,-,TRBJ2-3,-